Following are 5 T cell receptor beta chains from one sample sequenced in a study of blood T cell repertoires in COVID-19 (dated by TCRdb to the early 2020s). Library prep was done by the immunoSEQ multiplex PCR assay. Sourced from immuneACCESS, this table was stored by TCRdb with only in-frame sequences that have V and J called. A share of the clones is absent; for the studies checked, an unresolved V gene accounts for under half, and the remainder has no known explanation. The sample yields 450,000 to 500,000 clones; approximately 85% were counted once. The top ten constitute approximately 3.2% of the sample. The sample was peripheral blood. All receptors come from a human donor in a cohort sampled during active COVID-19.

This chain's CDR3 is CASSQAGGSYEKLFF. The CDR3 DNA reads TGTGCCAGCAGCCAGGCCGGGGGTAGTTACGAAAAACTGTTTTTT. The chain is built from TRBV9 and TRBJ1-4; tentative D call: TRBD1 (5 bases). Germline V gene data show CDR1 as SGDLS and CDR2 as YYNGEE. With 4 bases removed from V and 8 bases from J, the gap between germline ends came to 18 bases. The CDR3 totals 15 residues.

The genes are TRBV19 and TRBJ1-1; D is possibly TRBD1 (5 bases). Germline loops: CDR1 LNHDA, CDR2 SQIVND (reference sequence). Trimming took off 7 bases at V and 0 bases at J, with 18 bases between the two ends. The length of the CDR3 is 16 residues. This chain's CDR3 is CASNPLRTKMNTEAFF. The CDR3 region has the DNA TGTGCCAGTAACCCCCTCCGGACAAAAATGAACACTGAAGCTTTCTTT.

The J gene is TRBJ1-3, the V gene TRBV9, with D maybe TRBD1 (5 bases). Germline CDR1 SGDLS, CDR2 YYNGEE. The CDR3 covers 18 residues. With 4 bases removed from V and 0 bases from J, the gap between germline ends came to 20 bases. The chain's CDR3 is CASSPLTLWGGSGNTIYF. CDR3 bases: TGTGCCAGCAGCCCGCTAACCCTTTGGGGGGGCTCTGGAAACACCATATATTTT.

V usage is TRBV11-2 and J usage is TRBJ2-1, with 10 nucleotides matching TRBD2. The V and J ends lost 2 bases and 5 bases, in that order; junction bases with no gene match: 3. The CDR3 runs 15 residues. Germline CDR1 reads SGHAT; CDR2 reads FQNNGV. CDR3 bases: TGTGCCAGCAGCTTACTAGCGGGAGTGGACAATGAGCAGTTCTTC. It translates to CASSLLAGVDNEQFF.

This rearrangement joins TRBV7-3 to TRBJ2-1, with a possible D match to TRBD2 (6 bases). Trimming removed 5 bases at V and 0 bases at J, with 14 bases between. CDR1 is SGHTA and CDR2 is FQGTGA in the germline V gene. The CDR3 is 16 amino acids. In DNA, the CDR3 is TGTGCCAGCAGCCCGATCCCGGGGGTCTCCTACAATGAGCAGTTCTTC. Its protein product is CASSPIPGVSYNEQFF.